The clone carrying this T cell receptor beta chain was seen a handful of times. Its antigen remains unknown. This record comes from a study of early T cells in non-severe SARS-CoV-2 infection. For the study at large: Sequencing targeted bulk RNA from unsorted whole blood, leaving chains unpaired. Study-wide results and caveats: VDJdb matches were skewed toward anti-spike CD8 T cell responses.

The protocol attached unique molecular identifiers to individual cDNA molecules. TCRdb called the 5' RACE reads again in MiXCR, with one record for every CDR3 protein. The data hold approximately 80,000 distinct CDR3 sequences, with 11% observed a single time. The CDR3 loop spans 16 amino acids. The germline V gene encodes CDR1 DFQATT and CDR2 SNEGSKA (reference sequence). The J segment lost 9 bases and the V segment lost 5 bases, leaving 19 bases of the junction unmatched. The source material was whole blood, sampled at baseline. The chain carries TRBV20-1 and TRBJ2-1; 7 nucleotides align to TRBD2. The TCR comes from an adult who was a healthcare worker with PCR-confirmed SARS-CoV-2 infection or an uninfected control (not recorded which). The CDR3 loop is CSALISHLTSAAEQFF. CDR3 bases: TGCAGTGCTCTCATATCCCATCTAACTAGCGCCGCTGAGCAGTTCTTC.